These 18 T cell receptor beta chains were all obtained from the same sample, sequenced in a study of control samples from healthy donors and cancer patients. The data were produced by immunoSEQ multiplex PCR, yet TCRdb's version contains in-frame clones alone and is incomplete. The table lists some 200,000 clones, 75% to 95% of them singletons. Sequences were obtained from blood. The source of these receptors is a woman in her 30s in good health.

This rearrangement joins TRBV7-2 to TRBJ2-3; TRBD2 is a possible D gene (5 bases). The CDR3 spans 14 residues. The germline V gene has CDR1 SGHTA and CDR2 FQGNSA. Trimming pared 2 bases from V and 5 bases from J, leaving 11 bases between. The CDR3 DNA reads as TGTGCCAGCAGCTTATCCGGGATTGAAGATACGCAGTATTTT. Its translation is CASSLSGIEDTQYF. Full variable domain (missing parts from reference TRBV7-2 and TRBJ2-3): GAGVSQSPSNKVTEKGKDVELRCDPISGHTALYWYRQSLGQGLEFLIYFQGNSAPDKSGLPSDRFSAERTGGSVSTLTIQRTQQEDSAVYLCASSLSGIEDTQYFGPGTRLTVL.

Details on this clone: The same CDR3 also results from other DNA sequences found in this sample. The J gene is TRBJ1-1, the V gene TRBV7-7, with D unresolved. This CDR3 comprises 13 residues. V shed 0 bases and J shed 1 base, with 3 bases lying between them. Germline V gives CDR1 SSHAT, CDR2 FNYEAQ (reference sequence). The CDR3 region is CASSLATNTEAFF. CDR3 DNA sequence: TGTGCCAGCAGCTTAGCTACGAACACTGAAGCTTTCTTT.

V usage is TRBV5-6 and J usage is TRBJ2-3; 15 bases are a match to TRBD2. The CDR3 loop spans 16 amino acids. The germline V gene encodes CDR1 SGHDT and CDR2 YYEEEE. The trim removed 3 bases at V and 3 bases at J, leaving 2 bases unmatched. The CDR3 protein is CASSWGLAGGTDTQYF. The CDR3, as DNA: TGTGCCAGCAGCTGGGGACTAGCGGGAGGAACAGATACGCAGTATTTT.

The chain employs TRBV12-3 or TRBV12-4 and TRBJ1-1; D remains ambiguous. The CDR3 is 12 residues long. The V and J ends lost 3 bases and 4 bases respectively, with 6 bases between them. This CDR3 is CASSFSGTEAFF. The CDR3 DNA sequence: TGTGCCAGCAGTTTCTCGGGCACTGAAGCTTTCTTT.

The rearrangement uses TRBV28 and TRBJ2-2, with TRBD1 matching 10 bases. CDR1 is MDHEN, CDR2 SYDVKM, per germline. The CDR3 contains 15 residues. V lost 5 bases and J lost 7; bases outside the gene matches: 7. The CDR3, as DNA: TGTGCCAGCAGTATGGACAGGGGGGGGAGCGGGGAGCTGTTTTTT. This translates into CASSMDRGGSGELFF.

The chain joins TRBV2 to TRBJ1-5, with D perhaps TRBD1 (6 bases). The CDR3 sequence is 13 residues long. V lost 5 bases and J lost 4, with 9 bases in between. From germline, CDR1 is SNHLY and CDR2 FYNNEI. CDR3 protein: CASSTDSNQPQHF. DNA for the CDR3: TGTGCCAGCAGTACGGACAGTAATCAGCCCCAGCATTTT.

V and J are TRBV28 and TRBJ2-2; 9 bases fit TRBD1. The CDR3 is 15 amino acids. J gave up 5 bases and V 3 bases, and 4 bases lay outside the gene matches. CDR1 is MDHEN and CDR2 is SYDVKM in the germline V gene. For the CDR3, the DNA is TGTGCCAGCAGTTTGGCCGACAGGGGGACCGGGGAGCTGTTTTTT. Its translation is CASSLADRGTGELFF.

The chain carries TRBV18 and TRBJ2-1, with 9 bases lining up with TRBD2. V lost 3 bases to trimming and J lost 5 bases; unmatched junction nucleotides: 2. This CDR3 region has 14 residues. The V gene's germline CDR1 is KGHSH and CDR2 LQKENI. The CDR3 loop is CASSPSGGNNEQFF. CDR3 in DNA: TGTGCCAGCTCACCTAGCGGGGGAAACAATGAGCAGTTCTTC.

J is TRBJ2-6 and V is TRBV7-2, with D tentatively TRBD1 or TRBD2 (6 bases each). This CDR3 has 16 residues. Trimming cost V 1 base and J 0 bases, with 7 bases left between them. In germline, CDR1 is SGHTA, CDR2 FQGNSA. The CDR3 loop is CASSLGGASGANVLTF. The CDR3 DNA follows: TGTGCCAGCAGCTTAGGGGGGGCCTCTGGGGCCAACGTCCTGACTTTC.

The gene calls are TRBV3-1 (or the pseudogene TRBV3-2) and TRBJ2-7; D call uncertain. The V and J ends lost 1 base and 6 bases respectively, with 10 bases between them. Germline V gene lookup returns CDR1 LGHDT and CDR2 YNNKEL (reference sequence). The CDR3 covers 13 residues. CDR3 protein: CASSQAGVSEQYF. The CDR3 DNA is TGTGCCAGCAGCCAAGCAGGTGTCAGCGAGCAGTACTTC.

DNA for the CDR3: TGTGCCAGTAGGGACAGGCGTTATAGCAATCAGCCCCAGCATTTT. It specifies CASRDRRYSNQPQHF. V gene TRBV19 combines with J gene TRBJ1-5; 7 nucleotides line up with TRBD1. The trim removed 6 bases at V and 0 bases at J, leaving 5 bases unmatched. CDR1 LNHDA and CDR2 SQIVND come from the germline V gene (reference sequence). The CDR3 contains 15 residues.

The rearrangement links TRBV4-1 to TRBJ2-3, with unresolved D. The CDR3 sequence is 12 residues long. The V end was cut by 2 bases, the J end by 3 bases, with 3 bases between. In germline, CDR1 is MGHRA, CDR2 YSYEKL. In nucleotides, the CDR3 is TGCGCCAGCAGCCAACTAACAGATACGCAGTATTTT. Amino acid sequence: CASSQLTDTQYF.

This clone was seen more than once but under ten times. This chain joins TRBV10-3 and TRBJ1-2; D is unresolved. The V end was cut by 4 bases, the J end by 8 bases, with 14 bases between. CDR1 and CDR2 from the germline V gene are ENHRY and SYGVKD. This CDR3 has 13 residues. The DNA for the CDR3 is TGTGCCATCAGTGGGTCGTCGGAATCCGGCTACACCTTC. Protein sequence: CAISGSSESGYTF.

This chain uses TRBV30 with TRBJ2-3; no clear D gene. The CDR3 spans 15 residues. V was clipped by 2 bases and J by 0 bases, with 12 bases between them. Germline CDR1 reads GTSNPN; CDR2 reads SVGIG (reference sequence). CDR3 residues: CAWSRGGTSTDTQYF. The CDR3 DNA reads as TGTGCCTGGAGTAGAGGCGGAACTAGCACAGATACGCAGTATTTT.

The chain joins TRBV6-2 or TRBV6-3 to TRBJ2-6, with D possibly TRBD2 on 5 matching bases. The V gene lost 0 bases and the J gene lost 2 bases, with 5 bases spanning the gap. Germline CDR1 is MNHEY and CDR2 is SVGEGT. This CDR3 comprises 15 residues. The CDR3 loop is CASSYSGTGANVLTF. CDR3 nucleotides: TGTGCCAGCAGTTACTCCGGGACTGGGGCCAACGTCCTGACTTTC.

The chain couples TRBV6-5 to TRBJ1-2; TRBD1 matches at 11 bases. With V trimmed by 8 bases and J by 4 bases, 3 bases remained unmatched. The CDR3 contains 13 residues. The germline V gene encodes CDR1 MNHEY and CDR2 SVGAGI. CDR3 sequence: CASGDRGGYGYTF. The CDR3 nucleotides are TGTGCCAGCGGGGACAGGGGGGGCTATGGCTACACCTTC.

The chain has TRBV7-9 and TRBJ2-1; D gene uncertain. Germline V gene data show CDR1 as SEHNR and CDR2 as FQNEAQ (reference sequence). Trimming stripped 2 bases from V and 0 bases from J, with 5 bases between. This CDR3 spans 14 amino acids. The CDR3 DNA reads as TGTGCCAGCAGCTTATCCAGCTCCTACAATGAGCAGTTCTTC. It encodes CASSLSSSYNEQFF.

This clone was found once. The rearrangement uses TRBV28 and TRBJ1-2; D uncertain. Germline CDR1 MDHEN, CDR2 SYDVKM. This CDR3 is built from 13 residues. Trimming cost V 5 bases and J 3 bases, with 10 bases left between them. The CDR3 nucleotides are TGTGCCAGCAGTCCCGCCAGCTACTATGGCTACACCTTC. It specifies CASSPASYYGYTF.